Listed below are T cell receptor beta chains from one sample, sequenced in a study of blood T cell repertoires in COVID-19. TCRdb's copy holds only in-frame clones and misses some; the assay was immunoSEQ multiplex PCR. The repertoire holds some 380,000 clones, with around 87% as singletons. Sequenced sample: PBMCs or T cells enriched from blood (not recorded which). These receptors came from a man aged 25-40 years who had recovered from COVID-19. The CDR3 runs from the conserved cysteine through the conserved F or W. A D gene is named only where the DNA matches it firmly. Clone size is stated in some rows and not others, as once, few, many or a class when expanded.

CDR3 protein: CASSKDRGSYEQYF; V gene: TRBV21-1; D gene: -; clone size: -; J gene: TRBJ2-7
CDR3 protein: CASSTKAVSGSFF; V gene: TRBV28; D gene: -; clone size: once; J gene: TRBJ2-1
CDR3 protein: CASSHDRGTEKLFF; V gene: TRBV4-2; D gene: TRBD1; clone size: -; J gene: TRBJ1-4
CDR3 protein: CASSVVGGRGQGYEQFF; V gene: TRBV9; D gene: TRBD1; clone size: -; J gene: TRBJ2-1
CDR3 protein: CASSTGGRNQPQHF; V gene: TRBV3-1/TRBV3-2; D gene: TRBD1; clone size: -; J gene: TRBJ1-5
CDR3 protein: CAWSVQLRDTQYF; V gene: TRBV30; D gene: -; clone size: -; J gene: TRBJ2-3
CDR3 protein: CASSHRTPDTYEQYF; V gene: TRBV4-3; D gene: -; clone size: -; J gene: TRBJ2-7
CDR3 protein: CATSREAGGSYGYTF; V gene: TRBV15; D gene: -; clone size: -; J gene: TRBJ1-2
CDR3 protein: CASSFRSPEAFF; V gene: TRBV5-6; D gene: -; clone size: -; J gene: TRBJ1-1
CDR3 protein: CASSQDRPRTGSNYGYTF; V gene: TRBV4-2; D gene: TRBD1; clone size: once; J gene: TRBJ1-2
CDR3 protein: CASIWALGSEKLFF; V gene: TRBV6-6; D gene: -; clone size: once; J gene: TRBJ1-4
CDR3 protein: CASSFEAYTYEQYF; V gene: TRBV7-2; D gene: -; clone size: -; J gene: TRBJ2-7
CDR3 protein: CASSPGWQAGISGNTIYF; V gene: TRBV18; D gene: -; clone size: -; J gene: TRBJ1-3
CDR3 protein: CASSEGEGAVQYF; V gene: TRBV6-1; D gene: -; clone size: once; J gene: TRBJ2-7
CDR3 protein: CASSGAGQQNSPLHF; V gene: TRBV6-2/TRBV6-3; D gene: TRBD1; clone size: -; J gene: TRBJ1-6
CDR3 protein: CAGSGGQEPQHF; V gene: TRBV6-6; D gene: -; clone size: -; J gene: TRBJ1-5
CDR3 protein: CASSQDVGQGFIDGELFF; V gene: TRBV4-2; D gene: TRBD1; clone size: -; J gene: TRBJ2-2
CDR3 protein: CASSYGGAGYGYTF; V gene: TRBV6-2/TRBV6-3; D gene: -; clone size: few; J gene: TRBJ1-2
CDR3 protein: CASSWSGQAVEQFF; V gene: TRBV27; D gene: TRBD1; clone size: -; J gene: TRBJ2-1
CDR3 protein: CASSPGTGGDQPQHF; V gene: TRBV18; D gene: TRBD1; clone size: -; J gene: TRBJ1-5
CDR3 protein: CASSQDSGGYNEQFF; V gene: TRBV3-1/TRBV3-2; D gene: -; clone size: -; J gene: TRBJ2-1